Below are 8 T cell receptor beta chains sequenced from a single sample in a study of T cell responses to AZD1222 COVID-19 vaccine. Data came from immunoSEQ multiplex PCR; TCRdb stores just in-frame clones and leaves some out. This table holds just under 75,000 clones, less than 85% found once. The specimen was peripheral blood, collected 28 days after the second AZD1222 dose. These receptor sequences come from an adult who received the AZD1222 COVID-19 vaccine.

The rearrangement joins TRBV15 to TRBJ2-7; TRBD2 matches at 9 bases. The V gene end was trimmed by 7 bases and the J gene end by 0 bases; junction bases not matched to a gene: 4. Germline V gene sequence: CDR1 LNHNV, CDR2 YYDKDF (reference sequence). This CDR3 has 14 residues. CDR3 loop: CATKREVNSYEQYF. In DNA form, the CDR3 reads TGTGCCACCAAGCGGGAGGTTAACTCCTACGAGCAGTACTTC.

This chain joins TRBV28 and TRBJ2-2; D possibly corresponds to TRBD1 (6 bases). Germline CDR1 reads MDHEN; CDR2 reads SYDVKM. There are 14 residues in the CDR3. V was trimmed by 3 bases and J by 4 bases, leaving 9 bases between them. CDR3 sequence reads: CASSFGGGTGELFF. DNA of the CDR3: TGTGCCAGCAGTTTTGGGGGCGGCACCGGGGAGCTGTTTTTT. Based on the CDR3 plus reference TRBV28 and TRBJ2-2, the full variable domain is DVKVTQSSRYLVKRTGEKVFLECVQDMDHENMFWYRQDPGLGLRLIYFSYDVKMKEKGDIPEGYSVSREKKERFSLILESASTNQTSMYLCASSFGGGTGELFFGEGSRLTVL.

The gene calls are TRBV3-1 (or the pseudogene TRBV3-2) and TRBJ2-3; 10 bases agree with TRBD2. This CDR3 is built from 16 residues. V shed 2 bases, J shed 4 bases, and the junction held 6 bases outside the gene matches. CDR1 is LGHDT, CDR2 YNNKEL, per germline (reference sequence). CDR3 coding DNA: TGTGCCAGCAGCCAATTTACTAGCGGGAACTCAGATACGCAGTATTTT. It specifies CASSQFTSGNSDTQYF.

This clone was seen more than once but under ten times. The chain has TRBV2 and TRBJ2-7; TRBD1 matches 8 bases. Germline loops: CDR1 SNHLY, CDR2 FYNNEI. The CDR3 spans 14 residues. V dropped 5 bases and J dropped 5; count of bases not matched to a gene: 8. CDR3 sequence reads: CASSLGQGGNEQYF. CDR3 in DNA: TGTGCCAGCAGTCTCGGACAGGGAGGCAACGAGCAGTACTTC.

Here the CDR3 DNA reads TGTGCCAGCAGTTTCAGGGAGGGTGAAGCTTTCTTT. Encoded protein: CASSFREGEAFF. The V gene is TRBV6-5, the J gene TRBJ1-1; possibly TRBD1 for D (5 bases). In germline, CDR1 is MNHEY, CDR2 SVGAGI. Trimming shortened V by 4 bases and J by 7 bases, and 10 bases separated the two germline ends. This CDR3 is built from 12 residues.

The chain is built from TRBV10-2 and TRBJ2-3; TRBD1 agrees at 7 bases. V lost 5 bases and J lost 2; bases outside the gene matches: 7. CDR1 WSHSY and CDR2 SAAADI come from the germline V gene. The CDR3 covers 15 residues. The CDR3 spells CASSKWDRYTDTQYF. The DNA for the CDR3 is TGCGCCAGCAGTAAGTGGGACAGATACACAGATACGCAGTATTTT.

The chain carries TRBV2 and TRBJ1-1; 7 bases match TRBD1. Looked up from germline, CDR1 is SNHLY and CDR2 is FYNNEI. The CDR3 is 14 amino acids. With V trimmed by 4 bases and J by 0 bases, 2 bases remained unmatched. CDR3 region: CASSVDRMNTEAFF. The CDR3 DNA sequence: TGTGCCAGCAGTGTGGACAGGATGAACACTGAAGCTTTCTTT.

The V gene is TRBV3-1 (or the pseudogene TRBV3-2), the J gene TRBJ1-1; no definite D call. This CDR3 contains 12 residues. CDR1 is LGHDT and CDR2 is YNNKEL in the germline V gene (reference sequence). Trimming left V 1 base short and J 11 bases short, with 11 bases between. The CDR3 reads CASSQANREAFF. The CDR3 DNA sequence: TGTGCCAGCAGCCAAGCTAACAGAGAGGCTTTCTTT.